The T cell receptor beta chain under discussion was sequenced for a study of regulatory T cells in long-lasting Graves disease. Trimming took 7 bases from V and 1 from J; bases not matched to a gene: 7. Looked up from germline, CDR1 is DFQATT and CDR2 is SNEGSKA (reference sequence). The CDR3 has 13 residues. Study results and limitations: Under persistent disease, TRBV28, TRBJ1-2 and TRBJ2-5 were used preferentially. Persistent patients shared more public clonotypes (2,741) than newly diagnosed patients (under 1,000).

HTBI primers from iRepertoire and Arm-PCR of CDR3 regions yielded the TCR beta libraries. TCRdb reanalysed the multiplex PCR reads using MiXCR and keeps one entry per CDR3 protein. The sample yields roughly 400,000 distinct CDR3 sequences, around 21% seen once. Time point reported: persistent/refractory GD, antithyroid drugs over 5 years with positive TRAb. The TCR library was prepared using RNA isolated from PBMCs. Only a few counts were recorded for this clonotype. What it binds is not known. V and J are TRBV20-1 and TRBJ2-7; 7 bases are shared with TRBD1. Sequencing was performed on peripheral blood mononuclear cells (PBMCs), taken when the disease was refractory, from a patient treated with antithyroid drugs. The clonotype was recovered from a female donor with Graves disease. The CDR3 DNA reads TGCAGTGTTGGGGGACAGTGGTCCTACGAGCAGTACTTC. Its translation: CSVGGQWSYEQYF.